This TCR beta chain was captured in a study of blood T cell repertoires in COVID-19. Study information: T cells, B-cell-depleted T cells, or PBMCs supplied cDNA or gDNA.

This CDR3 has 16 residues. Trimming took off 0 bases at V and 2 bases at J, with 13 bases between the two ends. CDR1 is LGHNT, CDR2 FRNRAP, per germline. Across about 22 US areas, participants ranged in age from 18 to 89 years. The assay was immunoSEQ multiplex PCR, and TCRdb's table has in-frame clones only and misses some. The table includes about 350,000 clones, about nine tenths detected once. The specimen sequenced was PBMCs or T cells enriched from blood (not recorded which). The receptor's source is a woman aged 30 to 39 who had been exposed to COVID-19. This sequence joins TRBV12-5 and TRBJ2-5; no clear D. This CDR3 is CASGLVLTVSQETQYF. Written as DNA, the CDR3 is TGTGCTAGTGGTTTGGTATTAACAGTTAGTCAAGAGACCCAGTACTTC.